A selection of T cell receptor beta chains follows, all from one sample in a study of blood T cell repertoires in COVID-19. Clones were sequenced by immunoSEQ multiplex PCR, and TCRdb holds only the in-frame ones, with some missing. Of hundreds of thousands of clones in the sample, under 90% were seen once. Sequenced: peripheral blood. The receptors derive from a woman aged 40-49 years with active or convalescent COVID-19. Each CDR3 is given with its conserved first and last residue. D genes are given only for firm matches. Clone sizes are given selectively: once, few, many, or a class where the clone is expanded.

v_call,j_call,d_call,cdr3_length,clone_size,cdr3_aa,cdr3_nt
TRBV3-1/TRBV3-2,TRBJ2-5,-,16,-,CASSPLPGRVEETQYF,TGTGCCAGCAGCCCCCTCCCCGGCAGGGTGGAAGAGACCCAGTACTTC
TRBV7-9,TRBJ1-4,TRBD1,16,few,CASSRITGGDHEKLFF,TGTGCCAGCAGCCGAATAACAGGGGGCGACCATGAAAAACTGTTTTTT
TRBV5-1,TRBJ1-1,TRBD1,12,-,CASSLAGGEAFF,TGCGCCAGCAGCTTAGCAGGGGGTGAAGCTTTCTTT
TRBV6-6,TRBJ1-5,-,15,-,CASSYETASNQPQHF,TGTGCCAGCAGTTACGAGACAGCCAGCAATCAGCCCCAGCATTTT
TRBV27,TRBJ2-2,TRBD1,16,-,CATKDRVGVNTGELFF,TGTGCCACCAAGGACAGGGTAGGGGTAAACACCGGGGAGCTGTTTTTT
TRBV28,TRBJ2-3,TRBD1,15,-,CASSSQGQGGNTQYF,TGTGCCAGCAGTTCTCAAGGACAGGGTGGGAATACGCAGTATTTT
TRBV5-4,TRBJ2-3,-,14,-,CASSSGGFTDTQYF,TGTGCCAGCAGTAGTGGAGGTTTCACAGATACGCAGTATTTT
TRBV6-2/TRBV6-3,TRBJ1-6,-,14,-,CASSYYAGDTPLHF,TGTGCCAGCAGTTACTATGCAGGGGATACACCCCTCCACTTT
TRBV5-6,TRBJ2-2,-,16,-,CASSETQGVNTGELFF,TGTGCCAGCAGCGAAACACAAGGAGTTAACACCGGGGAGCTGTTTTTT
TRBV3-1/TRBV3-2,TRBJ2-1,-,18,-,CASSQDFMGLASYNEQFF,TGTGCCAGCAGCCAAGATTTCATGGGACTGGCCTCCTACAATGAGCAGTTCTTC
TRBV9,TRBJ2-7,TRBD1,15,-,CASSAGGTGRYEQYF,TGTGCCAGCAGCGCAGGCGGGACAGGTCGTTACGAGCAGTACTTC
TRBV2,TRBJ2-3,TRBD2,14,few,CASSDRGGTDTQYF,TGTGCCAGCAGTGACCGGGGGGGCACAGATACGCAGTATTTT
TRBV7-9,TRBJ1-3,-,16,-,CASSSTQDDSGNTIYF,TGTGCCAGCAGCTCCACACAGGACGACTCTGGAAACACCATATATTTT
TRBV9,TRBJ2-3,-,14,-,CASSVGQGTDTQYF,TGTGCCAGCAGCGTAGGACAGGGCACAGATACGCAGTATTTT
TRBV5-1,TRBJ2-3,TRBD1,15,-,CASSLWQGAGDTQYF,TGCGCCAGCAGCTTGTGGCAGGGGGCCGGAGATACGCAGTATTTT
TRBV27,TRBJ2-1,-,15,-,CASSLRLHSYNEQFF,TGTGCCAGCAGTTTACGACTACACTCCTACAATGAGCAGTTCTTC
TRBV24-1,TRBJ2-1,TRBD1,15,-,CATSESGQGKNEQFF,TGTGCCACCAGTGAGTCGGGACAGGGAAAAAATGAGCAGTTCTTC
TRBV6-1,TRBJ2-1,TRBD2,16,-,CASSGGGRGRYNEQFF,TGTGCCAGCAGTGGGGGGGGTCGCGGGAGATACAATGAGCAGTTCTTC
TRBV6-1,TRBJ1-2,TRBD1,16,-,CASSVSRGTLLGGYTF,TGTGCCAGCAGTGTTTCCAGGGGGACGCTCTTAGGTGGCTACACCTTC
TRBV10-3,TRBJ1-1,-,15,-,CAISITGTLNTEAFF,TGTGCCATCAGTATTACCGGGACACTGAACACTGAAGCTTTCTTT
TRBV12-3/TRBV12-4,TRBJ1-2,-,13,-,CASSIRGGRGYTF,TGTGCCAGCAGTATACGGGGAGGGCGTGGCTACACCTTC
TRBV4-1,TRBJ1-1,-,15,-,CASSQGTVTTFEAFF,TGCGCCAGCAGCCAAGGGACAGTAACTACTTTTGAGGCTTTCTTT
TRBV11-3,TRBJ2-3,TRBD2,16,-,CASSSRTSGGTDTQYF,TGTGCCAGCAGCTCAAGGACTAGCGGGGGCACAGATACGCAGTATTTT
TRBV2,TRBJ1-5,-,14,-,CASSVEGSSQPQHF,TGTGCCAGCAGTGTCGAGGGCAGCAGTCAGCCCCAGCATTTT
TRBV4-3,TRBJ2-3,TRBD1,14,few,CASSHETGVDTQYF,TGCGCCAGCAGCCACGAGACAGGGGTAGATACGCAGTATTTT
TRBV11-2,TRBJ1-2,-,15,once,CASSLLGRPDNGYTF,TGTGCCAGCAGCTTACTGGGCAGGCCAGACAATGGCTACACCTTC
TRBV4-2,TRBJ1-4,-,14,-,CASSQGEANEKLFF,TGTGCCAGCAGCCAAGGAGAAGCAAATGAAAAACTGTTTTTT
TRBV9,TRBJ1-1,TRBD1,15,-,CAGSVAGTGMTEAFF,TGTGCCGGCAGCGTAGCGGGGACAGGGATGACTGAAGCTTTCTTT
TRBV24-1,TRBJ1-2,TRBD1,15,-,CATSDRDRGYNGYTF,TGTGCCACCAGTGACCGGGACAGGGGTTACAATGGCTACACCTTC
TRBV28,TRBJ2-2,-,18,few,CASRSDLSRVGFAGELFF,TGTGCCAGCAGATCCGACCTTTCCAGGGTTGGTTTCGCCGGGGAGCTGTTTTTT
TRBV3-1/TRBV3-2,TRBJ1-3,-,14,-,CASSLAGRSGTIYF,TGTGCCAGCAGCCTTGCGGGACGGTCGGGCACCATATATTTT
TRBV19,TRBJ1-5,TRBD1,19,-,CASSTRRDRGFDSNQPQHF,TGTGCCAGTAGCACTCGTAGGGACAGGGGATTTGATAGCAATCAGCCCCAGCATTTT
TRBV6-5,TRBJ1-1,TRBD1,14,-,CASTTPQGATEAFF,TGTGCCAGCACAACCCCACAGGGGGCGACTGAAGCTTTCTTT
TRBV9,TRBJ1-4,-,14,-,CASSAEGQTEKLFF,TGTGCCAGCAGCGCAGAGGGACAAACCGAAAAACTGTTTTTT
TRBV24-1,TRBJ1-2,TRBD1,15,-,CATSDTGATPYGYTF,TGTGCCACCAGTGACACAGGGGCTACTCCCTATGGCTACACCTTC
TRBV30,TRBJ1-2,-,13,once,CAWSDGINYGYTF,TGTGCCTGGAGCGACGGGATTAACTATGGCTACACCTTC
TRBV30,TRBJ2-5,-,12,-,CAWSVYQETQYF,TGTGCCTGGAGTGTCTACCAAGAGACCCAGTACTTC
TRBV11-3,TRBJ2-7,TRBD2,14,-,CASSLSGGNYEQYF,TGTGCCAGCAGCTTATCGGGGGGGAACTACGAGCAGTACTTC
TRBV6-5,TRBJ1-1,-,15,once,CASSYSKGGSTEAFF,TGTGCCAGCAGTTACTCGAAGGGAGGGAGCACTGAAGCTTTCTTT
TRBV4-3,TRBJ2-5,TRBD2,17,-,CASSQAQTSGGQETQYF,TGCGCCAGCAGCCAAGCACAGACTAGCGGGGGCCAAGAGACCCAGTACTTC
TRBV19,TRBJ1-2,TRBD1,14,-,CASSIAGDRIGYTF,TGTGCCAGTAGTATAGCAGGGGACAGAATCGGCTACACCTTC
TRBV5-6,TRBJ2-2,-,12,-,CASSLVRGELFF,TGTGCCAGCAGCTTGGTTCGCGGGGAGCTGTTTTTT
TRBV15,TRBJ1-5,-,14,-,CATSYSYSNQPQHF,TGTGCCACCAGCTACAGCTATAGCAATCAGCCCCAGCATTTT
TRBV6-5,TRBJ1-6,-,15,-,CASSSSRGSNSPLHF,TGTGCCAGCAGTTCCTCAAGGGGGAGTAATTCACCCCTCCACTTT
TRBV9,TRBJ2-2,-,14,-,CASSPTPRGGELFF,TGTGCCAGCAGCCCCACCCCTAGGGGCGGGGAGCTGTTTTTT
TRBV11-3,TRBJ1-1,-,16,-,CASRPRGRGANTEAFF,TGTGCCAGCAGGCCAAGGGGACGGGGGGCGAACACTGAAGCTTTCTTT
TRBV27,TRBJ1-6,TRBD1,15,few,CASRPTGTGNSPLHF,TGTGCCAGCAGGCCAACCGGGACAGGGAATTCACCCCTCCACTTT
TRBV5-1,TRBJ2-1,TRBD2,15,-,CASSLLASGMNEQFF,TGCGCCAGCAGCTTGCTAGCTAGCGGGATGAATGAGCAGTTCTTC
TRBV6-5,TRBJ1-2,-,14,-,CASSYMGREDGYTF,TGTGCCAGCAGTTACATGGGCAGGGAGGATGGCTACACCTTC
TRBV24-1,TRBJ2-7,TRBD2,17,-,CATSDLSPGTSGYEQYF,TGTGCCACCAGTGATTTAAGTCCCGGGACTAGCGGATACGAGCAGTACTTC
TRBV5-6,TRBJ2-7,TRBD1,15,-,CASSLTGTGNYEQYF,TGTGCCAGCAGCTTAACCGGGACAGGGAACTACGAGCAGTACTTC
TRBV4-2,TRBJ2-3,TRBD2,15,-,CASSQAGGLTDTQYF,TGTGCCAGCAGCCAAGCGGGGGGGCTGACAGATACGCAGTATTTT
TRBV6-1,TRBJ2-2,TRBD1,15,few,CASSELGQGTGELFF,TGTGCCAGCAGTGAACTTGGACAGGGCACCGGGGAGCTGTTTTTT
TRBV15,TRBJ2-5,TRBD2,16,-,CATSRGASGGGETQYF,TGTGCCACCAGCAGAGGCGCTAGCGGGGGGGGAGAGACCCAGTACTTC
TRBV5-4,TRBJ2-6,TRBD2,17,few,CASSFGGRSSGANVLTF,TGTGCCAGCAGCTTTGGCGGGAGGAGCTCTGGGGCCAACGTCCTGACTTTC
TRBV30,TRBJ2-7,-,12,-,CAWGGRTYEQYF,TGTGCCTGGGGGGGGAGAACCTACGAGCAGTACTTC
TRBV29-1,TRBJ2-5,-,13,-,CSVDRGNQETQYF,TGCAGCGTTGATCGCGGCAACCAAGAGACCCAGTACTTC
TRBV4-1,TRBJ2-3,TRBD2,21,-,CASSQEMTSGRGVFISDTQYF,TGCGCCAGCAGCCAAGAAATGACTAGCGGGAGGGGCGTATTTATATCAGATACGCAGTATTTT